This T cell receptor (beta chain) appears in the sequencing data of a study of shared clonotypes between healthy human individuals. Authors' processing steps: Junction-only sequences produced by ImmunoSEQ had no quality scores, so filtering differed. Measured with immunoSEQ multiplex PCR; TCRdb has only the in-frame clones, and not every one. V and J calls and clone size come straight from that table; D and trimming were deduced from the DNA. This sample has 1.6 million or so clones; around 97% occur once, and the top ten carry approximately 1.1%. Germline loops: CDR1 SGHDT, CDR2 YYEEEE. The CDR3 consists of 13 residues. V lost 4 bases to trimming and J lost 5 bases, with 12 bases between them. Concerning this clone: Its antigen is not known.

Study-wide findings and caveats: Investigators expected sequencing depth to affect clonotype sharing among donors. What limited the represented genetic and exposure-history diversity was the small number of donors. Rarefaction revealed incomplete sorted-subset sequencing despite large depth.

The J gene is TRBJ1-2, the V gene TRBV5-6; D gene uncertain. This TCR came from a man younger than 40 in good health. The sample was naive CD4+ T cells sorted from blood. Regarding subset: CD45RA+ positively selected. The chain's CDR3 is CASSLGRFYGYTF. DNA for the CDR3: TGTGCCAGCAGCCTGGGCAGGTTTTATGGCTACACCTTC.